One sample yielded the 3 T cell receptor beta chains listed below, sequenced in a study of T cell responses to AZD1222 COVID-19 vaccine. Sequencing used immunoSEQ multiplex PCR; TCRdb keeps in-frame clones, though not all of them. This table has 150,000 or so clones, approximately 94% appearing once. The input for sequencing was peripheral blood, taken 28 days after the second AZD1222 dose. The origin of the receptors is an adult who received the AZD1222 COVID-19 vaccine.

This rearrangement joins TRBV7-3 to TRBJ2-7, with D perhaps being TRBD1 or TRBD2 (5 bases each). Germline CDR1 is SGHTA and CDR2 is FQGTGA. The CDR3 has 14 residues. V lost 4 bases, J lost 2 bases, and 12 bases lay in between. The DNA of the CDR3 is TGTGCCAGCAGCTCTCCCCGGGACCCCTACGAGCAGTACTTC. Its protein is CASSSPRDPYEQYF.

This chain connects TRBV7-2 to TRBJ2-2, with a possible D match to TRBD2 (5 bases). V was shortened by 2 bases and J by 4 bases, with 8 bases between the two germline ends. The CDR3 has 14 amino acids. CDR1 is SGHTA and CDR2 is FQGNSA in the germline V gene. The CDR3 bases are TGTGCCAGCAGCTTACAACTAGTCACCGGGGAGCTGTTTTTT. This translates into CASSLQLVTGELFF.

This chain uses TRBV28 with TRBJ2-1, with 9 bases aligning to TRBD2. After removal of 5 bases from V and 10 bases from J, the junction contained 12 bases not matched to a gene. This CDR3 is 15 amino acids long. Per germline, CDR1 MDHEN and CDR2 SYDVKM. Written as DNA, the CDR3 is TGTGCCAGCAGTCTTACTAGCGGGTGGGGAAGGGAGCAGTTCTTC. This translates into CASSLTSGWGREQFF. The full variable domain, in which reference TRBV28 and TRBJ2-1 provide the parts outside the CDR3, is DVKVTQSSRYLVKRTGEKVFLECVQDMDHENMFWYRQDPGLGLRLIYFSYDVKMKEKGDIPEGYSVSREKKERFSLILESASTNQTSMYLCASSLTSGWGREQFFGPGTRLTVL.